This T cell receptor beta chain originates from a study of human T cells and chemical hapten exposure. Background on the study: Donors were sensitized with 2% DPC on the upper inner arm.

Described time point: pre-sensitization, week 0. Indicated treatment: therapeutic diphenylcyclopropenone sensitization with weekly scalp DPC. General study points: No alteration of TCRs above 1 in 1000 frequency was seen with DPC sensitization.

This clonotype was recorded many times. Its antigen is currently unknown. TCRdb re-called the RACE reads through MiXCR, storing one row per CDR3 protein. The sample contains 60,000 or so distinct CDR3 sequences, approximately 10% of which appear only once. V gave up 0 bases and J gave up 1 base, with 8 bases separating them. The CDR3 loop spans 15 amino acids. Germline V gene lookup returns CDR1 SGHRS and CDR2 YFSETQ. The V gene is TRBV5-1, the J gene TRBJ2-1; no reliable D call. Specimen: whole blood, collected in connection with sensitization to the hapten diphenylcyclopropenone (DPC). This sequence originates from a man aged 40-50 years with alopecia areata. Some clones in this sample may be carry-over from other donors' samples. The CDR3 bases are TGCGCCAGCAGCTTGGATGGGGTGTCCTACAATGAGCAGTTCTTC. This codes for CASSLDGVSYNEQFF.